The rows below give T cell receptor beta chains drawn from one sample of a study of OX40 agonist ivuxolimab in advanced cancers. Produced via immunoSEQ multiplex PCR; TCRdb's table is partial and in-frame only. The table includes tens of thousands of clones, 85% detected once. This material consisted of CD4+ or CD8+ T cells sorted from blood, taken in a trial of the OX40 agonist ivuxolimab. These receptors were taken from an adult with an advanced solid tumor such as melanoma, head and neck, liver or kidney cancer. CDR3s include the opening cysteine and the closing phenylalanine or tryptophan. Each record gives: V gene, J gene, clone size, D gene, CDR3 protein, CDR3 DNA. A D gene is named only where the DNA matches it firmly. Clone sizes are given selectively: once, few, many, or a class where the clone is expanded.

TRBV5-1	TRBJ2-1	NA	TRBD1	CASSGTGAPYNEQFF	TGCGCCAGCAGCGGGACAGGGGCCCCCTACAATGAGCAGTTCTTC
TRBV18	TRBJ1-2	NA	TRBD1	CVSSPRTGRTMVGYTF	TGTGTCAGCTCACCTCGGACAGGGAGGACTATGGTTGGCTACACCTTC
TRBV29-1	TRBJ2-1	once	NA	CSVLEVGVEQFF	TGCAGCGTACTAGAGGTCGGCGTTGAGCAGTTCTTC
TRBV18	TRBJ2-2	NA	NA	CASSPLPRTGTLAGELFF	TGTGCCAGCTCACCATTACCTAGAACCGGGACGCTCGCCGGGGAGCTGTTTTTT
TRBV11-2	TRBJ1-1	few	NA	CASSLGRGAFF	TGTGCCAGCAGCTTAGGTCGCGGGGCTTTCTTT
TRBV19	TRBJ2-1	NA	NA	CASSTGQIYNEQFF	TGTGCCAGTAGTACCGGACAGATCTACAATGAGCAGTTCTTC
TRBV2	TRBJ2-7	NA	TRBD1	CASSGTGVYEQYF	TGTGCCAGCAGTGGGACAGGGGTCTACGAGCAGTACTTC
TRBV10-3	TRBJ2-7	once	NA	CAISPQGGYEQYF	TGTGCCATCAGCCCCCAGGGAGGCTACGAGCAGTACTTC
TRBV9	TRBJ2-2	NA	NA	CASSVAGNREGTGELFF	TGTGCCAGCAGCGTAGCGGGGAACAGGGAGGGCACCGGGGAGCTGTTTTTT
TRBV30	TRBJ1-4	NA	TRBD1	CAYPPGQVNEKLFF	TGTGCCTACCCCCCGGGACAGGTAAATGAAAAACTGTTTTTT
TRBV7-2	TRBJ1-1	NA	NA	CASSLRWGQNTEAFF	TGTGCCAGCAGCTTACGCTGGGGGCAGAACACTGAAGCTTTCTTT
TRBV2	TRBJ1-4	NA	NA	CASSLIGQFGGKLFF	TGTGCCAGCAGTCTCATTGGACAGTTCGGCGGAAAACTGTTTTTT
TRBV7-2	TRBJ2-1	NA	NA	CASSSFMGGPADEQFF	TGTGCCAGCAGCTCATTTATGGGGGGGCCCGCCGATGAGCAGTTCTTC
TRBV5-5	TRBJ1-5	NA	TRBD1	CASSRYGGQADSNQPQHF	TGTGCCAGCAGCCGATATGGGGGACAGGCCGATAGCAATCAGCCCCAGCATTTT
TRBV7-2	TRBJ2-5	NA	NA	CASSLGGSRQETQYF	TGTGCCAGCAGCCTAGGGGGAAGCAGGCAAGAGACCCAGTACTTC
TRBV30	TRBJ1-5	NA	NA	CAWSVVGTLDQPQHF	TGTGCCTGGAGTGTTGTGGGGACACTGGATCAGCCCCAGCATTTT
TRBV7-2	TRBJ1-2	NA	TRBD1	CASSRDRDNYGYTF	TGTGCCAGCAGCCGGGACAGGGACAACTATGGCTACACCTTC
TRBV7-9	TRBJ2-2	NA	NA	CASSLSRGRAGFTGELFF	TGTGCCAGCAGCTTATCCCGCGGGCGGGCGGGGTTCACCGGGGAGCTGTTTTTT
TRBV5-1	TRBJ1-4	NA	NA	CASSLVGGGPTNEKLFF	TGCGCCAGCAGCTTGGTTGGAGGCGGTCCAACTAATGAAAAACTGTTTTTT
TRBV7-2	TRBJ2-2	NA	TRBD1	CASSLAQGAGTGELFF	TGTGCCAGCAGCTTAGCCCAGGGGGCCGGCACCGGGGAGCTGTTTTTT
TRBV5-4	TRBJ2-3	NA	NA	CASTKARDIQRDTQYF	TGTGCCAGCACCAAAGCACGGGACATCCAAAGAGATACGCAGTATTTT
TRBV11-2	TRBJ1-2	NA	NA	CASSLGNYGYTF	TGTGCCAGCAGCTTGGGTAACTATGGCTACACCTTC
TRBV9	TRBJ2-1	NA	TRBD2	CASSAASGGYNEQFF	TGTGCCAGCAGCGCCGCTAGCGGGGGGTACAATGAGCAGTTCTTC
TRBV9	TRBJ2-2	few	NA	CASSARQITGELFF	TGTGCCAGCAGCGCCCGACAGATCACCGGGGAGCTGTTTTTT
TRBV7-9	TRBJ1-1	NA	NA	CASSSAVMNTEAFF	TGTGCCAGCAGCTCAGCAGTCATGAACACTGAAGCTTTCTTT
TRBV27	TRBJ1-4	NA	NA	CASRWSGAQTNEKLFF	TGTGCCAGCAGATGGTCGGGGGCGCAGACTAATGAAAAACTGTTTTTT
TRBV30	TRBJ1-6	once	NA	CAWIRGRVGNSPLHF	TGTGCCTGGATCCGCGGCAGGGTTGGTAATTCACCCCTCCACTTT
TRBV5-6	TRBJ2-7	NA	NA	CASSKGHYYEQYF	TGTGCCAGCAGCAAGGGACATTACTACGAGCAGTACTTC
TRBV4-1	TRBJ2-5	NA	NA	CASSQDFSGAGRETQYF	TGCGCCAGCAGCCAAGATTTTTCGGGGGCAGGGAGAGAGACCCAGTACTTC
TRBV2	TRBJ1-6	NA	NA	CASSPGASVNSPLHF	TGTGCCAGCAGTCCTGGGGCTTCCGTTAATTCACCCCTCCACTTT
TRBV7-2	TRBJ2-1	NA	NA	CASSLVRAGDEQFF	TGTGCCAGCAGCTTAGTTCGGGCAGGGGATGAGCAGTTCTTC
TRBV2	TRBJ2-1	NA	NA	CASREDYPSSYNEQFF	TGTGCCAGCAGAGAAGACTACCCCTCCTCCTACAATGAGCAGTTCTTC
TRBV7-9	TRBJ1-5	once	NA	CASSPGEGGMGQPQHF	TGTGCCAGCAGCCCCGGTGAAGGGGGTATGGGTCAGCCCCAGCATTTT
TRBV6-1	TRBJ2-1	NA	TRBD2	CASRTGGNYNEQFF	TGTGCCAGCAGAACGGGGGGGAATTACAATGAGCAGTTCTTC
TRBV10-3	TRBJ1-1	NA	NA	CAISESRGRNTEAFF	TGTGCCATCAGTGAGTCGCGAGGGAGGAACACTGAAGCTTTCTTT
TRBV5-5	TRBJ2-1	NA	NA	CASSVGLGSYNEQFF	TGTGCCAGCAGCGTGGGGTTGGGCTCCTACAATGAGCAGTTCTTC
TRBV5-6	TRBJ1-1	NA	TRBD1	CASSFLTTGRGTEAFF	TGTGCCAGCAGCTTTCTAACGACAGGGAGGGGCACTGAAGCTTTCTTT
TRBV15	TRBJ2-1	NA	TRBD2	CATSRAGGGYRSSYNEQFF	TGTGCCACCAGCCGCGCTGGGGGGGGATACAGGAGCTCCTACAATGAGCAGTTCTTC
TRBV25-1	TRBJ1-1	once	NA	CASRGLITEAFF	TGTGCCAGCAGGGGACTCATCACTGAAGCTTTCTTT
TRBV29-1	TRBJ2-3	NA	TRBD2	CSVEGGASGADTQYF	TGCAGCGTTGAAGGGGGAGCTAGCGGGGCAGATACGCAGTATTTT
TRBV5-8	TRBJ2-5	NA	NA	CASSLGGVDQETQYF	TGTGCCAGCAGCTTGGGGGGGGTAGACCAAGAGACCCAGTACTTC
TRBV7-8	TRBJ2-5	once	TRBD1	CASKDEGGRKETQYF	TGTGCCAGCAAGGATGAAGGGGGCCGAAAAGAGACCCAGTACTTC
TRBV19	TRBJ1-2	NA	NA	CASSVDPYGYTF	TGTGCCAGTAGTGTGGACCCCTATGGCTACACCTTC
TRBV19	TRBJ1-4	NA	TRBD1	CASSPRTGGNEKLFF	TGTGCCAGTAGTCCACGGACAGGGGGGAATGAAAAACTGTTTTTT
TRBV19	TRBJ1-2	NA	TRBD1	CASSSEGLDRGYGYTF	TGTGCCAGTAGCTCAGAAGGCCTGGACAGGGGATATGGCTACACCTTC
TRBV7-3	TRBJ2-1	NA	TRBD2	CASSPRPPGGYNEQFF	TGTGCCAGCAGCCCCCGCCCACCGGGGGGCTACAATGAGCAGTTCTTC
TRBV6-5	TRBJ2-2	NA	NA	CASSPTVTGELFF	TGTGCCAGCAGTCCGACAGTGACCGGGGAGCTGTTTTTT
TRBV10-3	TRBJ2-3	NA	NA	CAISIDGDTQYF	TGTGCCATCAGTATAGACGGAGATACGCAGTATTTT
TRBV5-8	TRBJ1-2	NA	NA	CASSFWGKGVPNYGYTF	TGTGCCAGCAGCTTTTGGGGTAAAGGCGTCCCTAACTATGGCTACACCTTC
TRBV6-5	TRBJ1-1	NA	NA	CASSYSPDTEAFF	TGTGCCAGCAGTTACTCGCCGGACACTGAAGCTTTCTTT
TRBV7-9	TRBJ1-2	NA	NA	CASSTGQYGYTF	TGTGCCAGCAGCACTGGACAGTATGGCTACACCTTC
TRBV7-8	TRBJ1-2	NA	NA	CASSLRDGQNYGYTF	TGTGCCAGCAGCTTACGGGACGGACAAAACTATGGCTACACCTTC
TRBV18	TRBJ1-2	NA	TRBD1	CASSPTDRGQHGYTF	TGTGCCAGCTCACCAACTGACAGGGGGCAACATGGCTACACCTTC
TRBV4-3	TRBJ1-6	NA	NA	CASSQNMVRGQSPLHF	TGCGCCAGCAGCCAAAATATGGTCAGGGGTCAATCACCCCTCCACTTT
TRBV9	TRBJ2-3	NA	TRBD1	CASSDRQGTYRTDTQYF	TGTGCCAGCAGCGATCGACAGGGGACCTACCGCACAGATACGCAGTATTTT